The clone carrying this TCR beta chain turned up a few times. The antigen is not known. These data belong to a study of T cells in Graves' hyperthyroidism and ophthalmopathy. The overall study: Blood was drawn when the patient was first diagnosed and still untreated. Study-wide results and limits: Most thyroid clonotypes expanded above 0.001 were also detected in blood.

Pregnant or lactating patients were excluded, as were those with uncontrolled infection or other autoimmune disease. Germline V lookup: CDR1 LGHNA, CDR2 YNFKEQ. The length of the CDR3 is 16 residues. Deletions cut 0 bases from V and 8 bases from J, with 14 bases between. Authors of the study amplified TCR beta CDR3 regions from RNA transcripts. HTBI primers were the set used in a first-round RT-PCR of the TCR CDR3. Each CDR3 protein is one row after TCRdb ran MiXCR on the multiplex PCR reads. The sample has about 640,000 distinct CDR3 sequences; roughly 20% are singletons. Sequenced material: blood. The chain combines TRBV4-2 with TRBJ1-6; no clear D gene. This receptor was identified in a man aged 30-40 years with Graves' ophthalmopathy. The CDR3, as DNA: TGTGCCAGCAGCCAAGAGATCGCCTGGCGTGATTCACCCCTCCACTTT. It specifies CASSQEIAWRDSPLHF.